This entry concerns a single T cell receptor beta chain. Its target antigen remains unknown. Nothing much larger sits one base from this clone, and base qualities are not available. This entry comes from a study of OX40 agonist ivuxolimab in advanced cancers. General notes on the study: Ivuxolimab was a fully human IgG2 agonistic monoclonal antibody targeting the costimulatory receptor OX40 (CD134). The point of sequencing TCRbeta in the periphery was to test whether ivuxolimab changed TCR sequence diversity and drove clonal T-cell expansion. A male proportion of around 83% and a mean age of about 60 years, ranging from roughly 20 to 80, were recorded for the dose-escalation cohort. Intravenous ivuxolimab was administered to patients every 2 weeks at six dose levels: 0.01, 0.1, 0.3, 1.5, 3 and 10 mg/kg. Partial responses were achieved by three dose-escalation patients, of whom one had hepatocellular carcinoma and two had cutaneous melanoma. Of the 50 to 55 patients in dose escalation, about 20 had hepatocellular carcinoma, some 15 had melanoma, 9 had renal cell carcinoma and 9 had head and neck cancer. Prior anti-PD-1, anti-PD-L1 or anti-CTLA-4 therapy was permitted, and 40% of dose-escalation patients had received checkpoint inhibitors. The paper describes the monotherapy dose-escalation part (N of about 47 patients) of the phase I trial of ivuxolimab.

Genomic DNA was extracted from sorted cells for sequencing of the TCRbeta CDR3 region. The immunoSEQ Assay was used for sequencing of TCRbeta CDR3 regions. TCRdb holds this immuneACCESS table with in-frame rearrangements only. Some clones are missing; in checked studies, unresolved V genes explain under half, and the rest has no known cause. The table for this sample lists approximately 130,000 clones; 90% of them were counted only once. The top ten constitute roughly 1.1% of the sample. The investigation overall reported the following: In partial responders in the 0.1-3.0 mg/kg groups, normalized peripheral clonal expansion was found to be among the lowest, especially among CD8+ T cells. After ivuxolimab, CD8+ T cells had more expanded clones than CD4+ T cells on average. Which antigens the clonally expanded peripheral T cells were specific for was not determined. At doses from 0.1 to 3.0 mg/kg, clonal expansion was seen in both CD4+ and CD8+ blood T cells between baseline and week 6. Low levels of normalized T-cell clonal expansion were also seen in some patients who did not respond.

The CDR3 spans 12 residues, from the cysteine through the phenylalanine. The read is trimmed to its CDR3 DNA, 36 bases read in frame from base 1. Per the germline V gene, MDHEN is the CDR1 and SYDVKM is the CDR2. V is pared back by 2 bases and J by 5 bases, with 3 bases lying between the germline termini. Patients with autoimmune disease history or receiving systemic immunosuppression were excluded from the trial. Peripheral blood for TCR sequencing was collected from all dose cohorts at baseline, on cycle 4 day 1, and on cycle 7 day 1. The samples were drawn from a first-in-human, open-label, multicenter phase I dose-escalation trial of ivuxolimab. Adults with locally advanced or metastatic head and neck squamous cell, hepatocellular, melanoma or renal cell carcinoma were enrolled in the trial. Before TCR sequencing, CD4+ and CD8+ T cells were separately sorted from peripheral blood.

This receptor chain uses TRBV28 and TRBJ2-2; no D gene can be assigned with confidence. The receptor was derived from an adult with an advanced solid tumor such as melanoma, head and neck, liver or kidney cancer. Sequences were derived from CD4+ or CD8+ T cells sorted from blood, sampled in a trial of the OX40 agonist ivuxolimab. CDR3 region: CASSLGTGELFF. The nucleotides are TGTGCCAGCAGTTTAGGGACCGGGGAGCTGTTTTTT.